Following are 13 T cell receptor beta chains from one sample sequenced in a study of shared clonotypes between healthy human individuals. Profiling relied on immunoSEQ multiplex PCR, and the TCRdb table lists in-frame clones only, not all of them. The sample lists some 1 million clones, around 76% occurring once. What was sequenced was memory CD4+ T cells sorted from blood. Subset here: CD45RA-negative fraction. Receptors were obtained from a man between 18 and 35 years old in good health.

Note on this clone: One end of the junction does not line up with germline, which may come from a read error. CDR3 sequence (DNA): TGTGCTAGCAGTCCCCGGTGGACAGGGATAAGTGGGGCCAACGTCCTGACTTTC. This translates into CASSPRWTGISGANVLTF. The chain links TRBV7-7 to TRBJ2-6; 8 bases agree with TRBD1. CDR3 size: 18 residues. The germline CDR1 and CDR2 sequences are SSHAT and FNYEAQ (reference sequence).

This clone appeared a few times. This chain links TRBV5-8 with TRBJ1-6; D remains ambiguous. Between the trimmed V and J ends, which lost 7 bases and 0 bases, there was a span of 17 bases. Germline CDR1 reads SGHTS; CDR2 reads YDEGEE. The CDR3 sequence is 17 residues long. CDR3 amino acids: CASGLPSVISYNSPLHF. The CDR3 DNA follows: TGTGCCAGCGGCCTCCCCTCAGTGATCTCCTATAATTCACCCCTCCACTTT. Complete variable domain (other parts from reference TRBV5-8 and TRBJ1-6): EAGVTQSPTHLIKTRGQQATLRCSPISGHTSVYWYQQALGLGLQFLLWYDEGEERNRGNFPPRFSGRQFPNYSSELNVNALELEDSALYLCASGLPSVISYNSPLHFGNGTRLTVT.

The rearrangement uses TRBV6-5 and TRBJ1-3; a weak D match, TRBD1 (6 bases). The CDR3 spans 15 residues. The germline gives CDR1 MNHEY, CDR2 SVGAGI. V shed 6 bases and J shed 7 bases, with 19 bases lying between them. The CDR3 DNA is TGTGCCAGCAGGCGTAACAGGGCCTCCTTGAACACCATATATTTT. Translating gives CASRRNRASLNTIYF.

V and J are TRBV5-4 and TRBJ2-1, with 7 bases that match TRBD2. There are 13 residues in the CDR3. J was trimmed by 7 bases and V by 5 bases; bases with no gene match: 6. Germline V gene sequence: CDR1 SGHNT, CDR2 YYREEE (reference sequence). CDR3: CASRPQGGNEQFF. CDR3 sequence (DNA): TGTGCCAGCAGGCCTCAGGGAGGGAATGAGCAGTTCTTC. The whole variable domain, remainder taken from reference TRBV5-4 and TRBJ2-1, is ETGVTQSPTHLIKTRGQQVTLRCSSQSGHNTVSWYQQALGQGPQFIFQYYREEENGRGNFPPRFSGLQFPNYSSELNVNALELDDSALYLCASRPQGGNEQFFGPGTRLTVL.

The chain employs TRBV10-2 and TRBJ2-7, with 14 bases identical to TRBD2. This CDR3 is 16 amino acids long. With 6 bases clipped from V and 1 base from J, the junction kept 5 bases outside the gene matches. Germline CDR1 reads WSHSY; CDR2 reads SAAADI. Here the CDR3 DNA reads TGCGCCAGCAGCGGGACTAGCGGGAGTCATTCCTACGAGCAGTACTTC. It yields the protein CASSGTSGSHSYEQYF.

The V gene is TRBV27, the J gene TRBJ1-4, with no clear D. V lost 5 bases, J lost 6 bases, and 22 bases lay in between. Germline assignment: CDR1 MNHEY and CDR2 SMNVEV (reference sequence). This CDR3 spans 17 amino acids. CDR3 amino acids: CASSSAMVRGPYEKLFF. The CDR3 DNA follows: TGTGCCAGCAGTAGCGCGATGGTACGCGGGCCCTATGAAAAACTGTTTTTT. The variable domain in full, completed from reference TRBV27 and TRBJ1-4, reads EAQVTQNPRYLITVTGKKLTVTCSQNMNHEYMSWYRQDPGLGLRQIYYSMNVEVTDKGDVPEGYKVSRKEKRNFPLILESPSPNQTSLYFCASSSAMVRGPYEKLFFGSGTQLSVL.

This rearrangement joins TRBV28 to TRBJ2-7, with a possible D match to TRBD2 (6 bases). V was shortened by 10 bases and J by 8 bases, with 21 bases between the two germline ends. The germline V gene encodes CDR1 MDHEN and CDR2 SYDVKM. CDR3 length equals 13 residues. The CDR3 reads CATVATGESKQYF. The CDR3 nucleotides are TGTGCCACCGTTGCTACGGGGGAGTCGAAGCAGTACTTC.

V and J are TRBV29-1 and TRBJ1-1; 7 bases match TRBD1. Germline CDR1 is SQVTM and CDR2 is ANQGSEA. The ends lost 7 bases at V and 0 bases at J; junction bases unmatched: 8. There are 14 residues in the CDR3. The CDR3: CSGGQDRMNTEAFF. The CDR3 DNA reads as TGCAGCGGTGGACAGGACAGGATGAACACTGAAGCTTTCTTT.

The chain recombines TRBV5-1 with TRBJ2-2, with D unresolved. Trimming cost V 0 bases and J 1 base, with 10 bases left between them. The CDR3 is 16 amino acids. Germline CDR1 SGHRS, CDR2 YFSETQ. The CDR3 here is CASSLESRRNTGELFF. In DNA, the CDR3 is TGCGCCAGCAGCTTGGAGAGCAGACGGAACACCGGGGAGCTGTTTTTT.

The J gene is TRBJ2-7, the V gene TRBV7-9; D unresolved. Between the trimmed V and J ends, which lost 1 base and 1 base, there was a span of 5 bases. The CDR3 runs 13 residues. Germline values: CDR1 SEHNR, CDR2 FQNEAQ (reference sequence). CDR3 nucleotides: TGTGCCAGCAGCTTAGGAGCTTCCTACGAGCAGTACTTC. Translating gives CASSLGASYEQYF.

V is TRBV4-1 and J is TRBJ2-5; TRBD2 matches 13 bases. Germline V CDR1 and CDR2: MGHRA, YSYEKL. V lost 6 bases to trimming and J lost 2 bases; unmatched junction nucleotides: 3. The CDR3 length is 15 residues. The CDR3 DNA is TGCGCCAGCAGAGAGACTAGCGGGGGGCAAGAGACCCAGTACTTC. Residues: CASRETSGGQETQYF.

This clone came up many times. The V call is TRBV2, the J call TRBJ2-3, with 8 bases aligning to TRBD2. CDR3 size: 16 residues. The V segment lost 7 bases and the J segment 3 bases; nucleotides outside the gene matches: 12. Per the germline V gene, CDR1 is SNHLY and CDR2 is FYNNEI. The CDR3 loop reads CASTTGRGAGTDTQYF. In nucleotides, the CDR3 is TGTGCCAGCACCACTGGGCGGGGGGCCGGTACAGATACGCAGTATTTT.

This chain links TRBV6-5 with TRBJ1-2, with 7 bases identical to TRBD1. The CDR3 spans 15 residues. V was pared by 0 bases and J by 8 bases, with 9 bases of the junction left unmatched. Germline CDR1 and CDR2: MNHEY and SVGAGI. The CDR3 DNA follows: TGTGCCAGCAGTTACTCCCTGGACAGGCGGAGGGGCTACACCTTC. Its translation is CASSYSLDRRRGYTF.